A single T cell receptor beta chain is shown here with its context. Time point meaning: after dendritic cell vaccination, including at tumor progression/relapse. The ends were cut back, 0 bases at V and 5 bases at J, with 10 bases in the middle. The CDR3 is 14 amino acids. Germline V gene lookup returns CDR1 SGHDN and CDR2 FVKESK. The immunoSEQ assay amplified TCRB CDR3 from up to 2 ug DNA. Clones were sequenced by immunoSEQ multiplex PCR, and TCRdb holds only the in-frame ones, with some missing. The sample consists of roughly 85,000 clones, approximately 81% of them appearing once. The data belong to a study of glioma-infiltrating T cells after dendritic cell vaccination.

V gene TRBV14 combines with J gene TRBJ2-5; maybe TRBD2 (5 bases). The TCR originated in a human donor with glioblastoma. Sequences were derived from blood, sampled after dendritic cell vaccination. The DNA of the CDR3 is TGTGCCAGCAGCCAAGAGGGGTGGAGGGAGACCCAGTACTTC. The encoded protein is CASSQEGWRETQYF.